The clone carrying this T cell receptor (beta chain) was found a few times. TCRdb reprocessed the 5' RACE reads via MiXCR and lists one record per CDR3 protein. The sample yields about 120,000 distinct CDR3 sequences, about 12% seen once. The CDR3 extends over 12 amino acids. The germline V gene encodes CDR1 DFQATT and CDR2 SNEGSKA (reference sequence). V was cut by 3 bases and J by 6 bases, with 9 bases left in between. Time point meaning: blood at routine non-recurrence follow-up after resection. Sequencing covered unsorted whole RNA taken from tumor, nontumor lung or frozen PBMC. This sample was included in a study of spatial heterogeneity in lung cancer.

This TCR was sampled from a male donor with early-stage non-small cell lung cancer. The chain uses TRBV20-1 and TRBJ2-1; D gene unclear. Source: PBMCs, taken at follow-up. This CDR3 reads CSARPTLNEQFF. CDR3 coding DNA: TGCAGTGCTAGGCCCACTCTCAATGAGCAGTTCTTC.